This T cell receptor beta chain stems from a study of shared clonotypes between healthy human individuals. Findings and caveats of the study: Clonotypes not shared had lower generation probabilities than those common to all four donors.

The length of the CDR3 is 13 residues. V was shortened by 6 bases and J by 2 bases, with 11 bases between the two germline ends. The germline V gene has CDR1 MNHEY and CDR2 SMNVEV (reference sequence). As concerns this clone: Its antigen is unknown.

Profiled with immunoSEQ multiplex PCR; TCRdb holds only in-frame clones, not every one. The sample lists around 1.5 million clones, under 99% occurring once. The receptor was isolated from a young man in good health. Source material: naive CD4+ T cells sorted from blood. As to subset: CD45RA+ positively selected. This chain connects TRBV27 to TRBJ2-7, with D tentatively TRBD1 (6 bases). CDR3 DNA sequence: TGTGCCAGCAGATCACAGGGTACCTACGAGCAGTACTTC. Encoded protein: CASRSQGTYEQYF.